This TCR beta chain was retrieved from a study of blood T cell repertoires in COVID-19. Study context: Researchers got acute and convalescent COVID-19 samples from the United States, Italy and Spain. PBMCs, B-cell-depleted T cells, or T cells provided the cDNA or gDNA that made up the material.

Methods used by the authors: Amplification of reference gene primers provided the estimated nucleated cell counts. Sequencing used immunoSEQ multiplex PCR; TCRdb keeps in-frame clones, though not all of them. D and trimming come from the DNA, and the V and J calls and clone size come from that table. Of a few hundred thousand clones listed, 80% to 90% are singletons. The CDR3 is 15 residues long. The J segment lost 0 bases and the V segment lost 5 bases, leaving 4 bases of the junction unmatched. CDR1 and CDR2 (germline): SGHTA, FQGTGA. This TCR was recovered from a woman between 50 and 59 years old with acute or convalescent COVID-19. Sequenced: peripheral blood. The rearrangement uses TRBV7-3 and TRBJ2-3; 8 bases line up with TRBD2. The CDR3 coding sequence is TGTGCCAGCAGCCATAGCGGGGCTAGCACAGATACGCAGTATTTT. Translation gives CASSHSGASTDTQYF.